The clone carrying this TCR beta chain has a count of ten or more. What it binds is unknown. Investigators prepared the TCR beta libraries by applying iRepertoire HTBI primers and Arm-PCR of CDR3 regions. TCRdb used MiXCR to reprocess the multiplex PCR reads, holding one entry per CDR3 protein. The sample shows approximately 480,000 distinct CDR3 sequences, around 15% of them seen only once. This sample is part of a study of regulatory T cells in long-lasting Graves disease. The study, taken as a whole, reports: Persistent patients shared 2,500 to 3,000 public clonotypes among themselves. Newly diagnosed patients shared fewer, at more than 850. Small sample size may have lowered accuracy. The study found TRBV28, TRBJ1-2 and TRBJ2-5 favored in persistent disease.

As for time point: newly diagnosed GD, antithyroid drugs for less than 3 months. TCR sequences were obtained from RNA taken from PBMCs. Germline-derived CDR1 and CDR2 are MDHEN and SYDVKM. The CDR3 has 16 amino acids. Trimming cost V 5 bases and J 1 base, with 12 bases left between them. In addition, the sample was reused for a study of T cells in Graves' hyperthyroidism and ophthalmopathy. That paper adds: RT-PCR in the first round (using the HTBI primer set) targeted the TCR CDR3.

This chain joins TRBV28 and TRBJ2-6; tentative D call: TRBD2 (6 bases). This sequence was found in a man aged 35-49 years with Graves disease. The specimen comprised peripheral blood mononuclear cells (PBMCs), sampled at new diagnosis, from a patient treated with antithyroid drugs. CDR3 region: CASSPGVVSGANVLTF. For the CDR3, the DNA is TGTGCCAGCAGTCCGGGGGTGGTTTCTGGGGCCAACGTCCTGACTTTC.